A selection of T cell receptor beta chains follows, all from one sample in a study of cytomegalovirus exposure and HLA in healthy donors. Produced via immunoSEQ multiplex PCR; TCRdb's table is partial and in-frame only. The data hold roughly 190,000 clones, with around 80% observed a single time. Sequencing input: PBMCs. The receptors come from a woman between 40 and 50 years old in good health and CMV-seronegative. Each CDR3 is given with its conserved first and last residue. The D gene is left open where the match is weak. Not all rows give a size; the values are once, few, many and, for expanded clones, a class.

D gene: TRBD1
J gene: TRBJ2-3
V gene: TRBV9
clone size: few
CDR3 protein: CASSVAGTGTGDTQYF
CDR3 DNA: TGTGCCAGCAGCGTAGCCGGGACAGGAACGGGGGATACGCAGTATTTT

D gene: -
J gene: TRBJ1-5
V gene: TRBV5-1
clone size: -
CDR3 protein: CASSLDGGGGNQPQHF
CDR3 DNA: TGCGCCAGCAGCTTGGATGGGGGCGGAGGCAATCAGCCCCAGCATTTT

D gene: -
J gene: TRBJ2-2
V gene: TRBV7-9
clone size: -
CDR3 protein: CASSLVVAGELFF
CDR3 DNA: TGTGCCAGCAGCCTCGTAGTGGCCGGGGAGCTGTTTTTT

D gene: TRBD1
J gene: TRBJ1-5
V gene: TRBV2
clone size: -
CDR3 protein: CASSWDSRHNQPQHF
CDR3 DNA: TGTGCCAGCAGCTGGGACAGCAGACATAATCAGCCCCAGCATTTT

D gene: TRBD2
J gene: TRBJ2-1
V gene: TRBV19
clone size: -
CDR3 protein: CASSIAASGRARDEQFF
CDR3 DNA: TGTGCCAGTAGTATAGCGGCTAGCGGGAGGGCCCGGGATGAGCAGTTCTTC

D gene: TRBD1
J gene: TRBJ2-7
V gene: TRBV5-1
clone size: -
CDR3 protein: CASSRTGEGNEQYF
CDR3 DNA: TGCGCCAGCAGTCGGACAGGGGAGGGCAACGAGCAGTACTTC

D gene: TRBD2
J gene: TRBJ2-1
V gene: TRBV9
clone size: few
CDR3 protein: CASSGERSSGRQYNEQFF
CDR3 DNA: TGTGCCAGCAGCGGTGAACGGTCTAGCGGGAGGCAGTACAATGAGCAGTTCTTC

D gene: TRBD2
J gene: TRBJ2-7
V gene: TRBV27
clone size: -
CDR3 protein: CASSLRGELSYEQYF
CDR3 DNA: TGTGCCAGCAGTCTCCGGGGGGAACTCTCCTACGAGCAGTACTTC

D gene: TRBD1
J gene: TRBJ1-1
V gene: TRBV11-3
clone size: -
CDR3 protein: CASSLEGQMNTEAFF
CDR3 DNA: TGTGCCAGCAGCCTAGAGGGACAGATGAACACTGAAGCTTTCTTT

D gene: -
J gene: TRBJ1-1
V gene: TRBV9
clone size: -
CDR3 protein: CASSVGNTGKVEAFF
CDR3 DNA: TGTGCCAGCAGCGTAGGAAACACAGGGAAGGTTGAAGCTTTCTTT

D gene: TRBD1
J gene: TRBJ1-4
V gene: TRBV7-7
clone size: -
CDR3 protein: CASSQSTGVNEKLFF
CDR3 DNA: TGTGCTAGCAGCCAGTCGACAGGGGTTAATGAAAAACTGTTTTTT

D gene: -
J gene: TRBJ2-3
V gene: TRBV6-5
clone size: -
CDR3 protein: CASSSSGGTDTQYF
CDR3 DNA: TGTGCCAGCAGTTCCTCAGGGGGCACAGATACGCAGTATTTT

D gene: TRBD1
J gene: TRBJ2-3
V gene: TRBV27
clone size: -
CDR3 protein: CASKNRGTDTQYF
CDR3 DNA: TGTGCCAGTAAAAACAGGGGAACAGATACGCAGTATTTT

D gene: -
J gene: TRBJ1-1
V gene: TRBV29-1
clone size: -
CDR3 protein: CSVNPGNTEAFF
CDR3 DNA: TGCAGCGTTAACCCAGGGAACACTGAAGCTTTCTTT

D gene: TRBD1
J gene: TRBJ2-3
V gene: TRBV7-6
clone size: -
CDR3 protein: CASSPFSTGGGTDTQYF
CDR3 DNA: TGTGCCAGCAGCCCCTTCTCGACAGGGGGCGGCACAGATACGCAGTATTTT

D gene: -
J gene: TRBJ1-1
V gene: TRBV21-1
clone size: -
CDR3 protein: CASSSSLEGTEAFF
CDR3 DNA: TGTGCCAGCAGTTCGTCCCTGGAGGGCACTGAAGCTTTCTTT

D gene: TRBD1
J gene: TRBJ2-3
V gene: TRBV9
clone size: once
CDR3 protein: CASSILGGFTSTDTQYF
CDR3 DNA: TGTGCCAGCAGCATCCTAGGGGGCTTTACAAGCACAGATACGCAGTATTTT

D gene: TRBD1
J gene: TRBJ1-6
V gene: TRBV5-1
clone size: -
CDR3 protein: CASGTGNSPLHF
CDR3 DNA: TGCGCCAGCGGGACAGGGAATTCGCCCCTCCACTTT

D gene: TRBD2
J gene: TRBJ2-3
V gene: TRBV19
clone size: -
CDR3 protein: CASTREGSDTQYF
CDR3 DNA: TGTGCCAGTACTCGGGAGGGTTCGGATACGCAGTATTTT

D gene: TRBD2
J gene: TRBJ2-1
V gene: TRBV7-9
clone size: -
CDR3 protein: CASSLGGASGRGEQFF
CDR3 DNA: TGTGCCAGCAGCTTAGGAGGCGCTAGCGGGAGGGGTGAGCAGTTCTTC

D gene: -
J gene: TRBJ2-2
V gene: TRBV4-3
clone size: once
CDR3 protein: CASSQDRVEVNTGELFF
CDR3 DNA: TGCGCCAGCAGCCAAGATCGGGTAGAGGTAAACACCGGGGAGCTGTTTTTT

D gene: -
J gene: TRBJ2-3
V gene: TRBV27
clone size: -
CDR3 protein: CASRPQGLRVEGTQYF
CDR3 DNA: TGTGCCAGCAGGCCCCAGGGACTTCGGGTGGAGGGGACGCAGTATTTT

D gene: -
J gene: TRBJ2-3
V gene: TRBV15
clone size: -
CDR3 protein: CATSRSYSTDTQYF
CDR3 DNA: TGTGCCACCAGCAGATCATACTCCACAGATACGCAGTATTTT

D gene: TRBD1
J gene: TRBJ1-1
V gene: TRBV5-1
clone size: -
CDR3 protein: CASSFSHTGGTPSPDTEAFF
CDR3 DNA: TGCGCCAGCAGCTTCTCCCACACAGGGGGTACCCCCTCACCGGACACTGAAGCTTTCTTT

D gene: -
J gene: TRBJ2-3
V gene: TRBV4-1
clone size: -
CDR3 protein: CASSQITNADTQYF
CDR3 DNA: TGCGCCAGCAGCCAAATAACTAACGCAGATACGCAGTATTTT

D gene: -
J gene: TRBJ1-1
V gene: TRBV15
clone size: -
CDR3 protein: CATSRGGQSEAFF
CDR3 DNA: TGTGCCACCAGCAGGGGGGGGCAGTCTGAAGCTTTCTTT

D gene: TRBD1
J gene: TRBJ1-1
V gene: TRBV7-3
clone size: few
CDR3 protein: CASSLKSAGQVNTEAFF
CDR3 DNA: TGTGCCAGCAGCTTGAAGAGCGCTGGACAGGTGAACACTGAAGCTTTCTTT

D gene: TRBD2
J gene: TRBJ2-1
V gene: TRBV28
clone size: -
CDR3 protein: CASSFVRTSGINEQFF
CDR3 DNA: TGTGCCAGCAGTTTCGTGAGGACTAGCGGGATTAATGAGCAGTTCTTC

D gene: TRBD1
J gene: TRBJ1-2
V gene: TRBV5-1
clone size: -
CDR3 protein: CASSSTGGSYGYTF
CDR3 DNA: TGCGCCAGCAGCTCTACAGGGGGCAGCTATGGCTACACCTTC

D gene: TRBD2
J gene: TRBJ2-7
V gene: TRBV2
clone size: -
CDR3 protein: CASSTLAGGRSGDYEQYF
CDR3 DNA: TGTGCCAGCAGTACCCTAGCGGGAGGGAGGAGTGGAGACTACGAGCAGTACTTC

D gene: -
J gene: TRBJ1-4
V gene: TRBV4-1
clone size: -
CDR3 protein: CASSQDNRVGEKLFF
CDR3 DNA: TGCGCCAGCAGCCAGGACAACAGGGTAGGGGAAAAACTGTTTTTT

D gene: -
J gene: TRBJ1-3
V gene: TRBV5-6
clone size: -
CDR3 protein: CASSFGLSGNTIYF
CDR3 DNA: TGTGCCAGCAGCTTTGGGCTCTCTGGAAACACCATATATTTT

D gene: -
J gene: TRBJ2-3
V gene: TRBV19
clone size: once
CDR3 protein: CASSRGQGYPSTDTQYF
CDR3 DNA: TGTGCCAGTAGTAGGGGACAAGGTTACCCTAGCACAGATACGCAGTATTTT

D gene: -
J gene: TRBJ1-3
V gene: TRBV5-4
clone size: -
CDR3 protein: CASSLATSRAGNTIYF
CDR3 DNA: TGTGCCAGCAGCTTGGCGACCTCGCGGGCTGGAAACACCATATATTTT

D gene: -
J gene: TRBJ1-1
V gene: TRBV7-9
clone size: -
CDR3 protein: CASSPSGGMNTEAFF
CDR3 DNA: TGTGCCAGCAGCCCATCAGGAGGGATGAACACTGAAGCTTTCTTT

D gene: -
J gene: TRBJ1-1
V gene: TRBV6-1
clone size: -
CDR3 protein: CASSLSGRTEAFF
CDR3 DNA: TGTGCCAGCAGTTTAAGCGGACGGACTGAAGCTTTCTTT

D gene: -
J gene: TRBJ1-3
V gene: TRBV30
clone size: -
CDR3 protein: CAWSKKGTMSGNTIYF
CDR3 DNA: TGTGCCTGGAGTAAAAAAGGGACAATGTCTGGAAACACCATATATTTT

D gene: -
J gene: TRBJ2-3
V gene: TRBV4-1
clone size: once
CDR3 protein: CASSPQEVLSTDTQYF
CDR3 DNA: TGCGCCAGCAGCCCTCAGGAGGTTTTGAGCACAGATACGCAGTATTTT

D gene: -
J gene: TRBJ1-5
V gene: TRBV19
clone size: -
CDR3 protein: CASSSRQGQPQHF
CDR3 DNA: TGTGCCAGTAGCTCAAGGCAGGGTCAGCCCCAGCATTTT

D gene: -
J gene: TRBJ2-5
V gene: TRBV27
clone size: -
CDR3 protein: CASSPLAGGGWETQYF
CDR3 DNA: TGTGCCAGCAGTCCGCTGGCCGGTGGGGGGTGGGAGACCCAGTACTTC

D gene: -
J gene: TRBJ1-1
V gene: TRBV6-1
clone size: few
CDR3 protein: CASSVTGYTEAFF
CDR3 DNA: TGTGCCAGCAGTGTCACAGGTTACACTGAAGCTTTCTTT

D gene: -
J gene: TRBJ2-7
V gene: TRBV2
clone size: -
CDR3 protein: CASTDWPRNEQYF
CDR3 DNA: TGTGCCAGCACCGACTGGCCGAGGAACGAGCAGTACTTC

D gene: -
J gene: TRBJ1-5
V gene: TRBV5-5
clone size: -
CDR3 protein: CASSLYSNQPQHF
CDR3 DNA: TGTGCCAGCAGCTTGTATAGCAATCAGCCCCAGCATTTT

D gene: -
J gene: TRBJ1-1
V gene: TRBV11-3
clone size: -
CDR3 protein: CASSFQRALNTEAFF
CDR3 DNA: TGTGCCAGCAGCTTCCAGAGGGCGCTGAACACTGAAGCTTTCTTT

D gene: TRBD2
J gene: TRBJ2-1
V gene: TRBV4-3
clone size: -
CDR3 protein: CASSRARLAGVLYEQFF
CDR3 DNA: TGCGCCAGCAGCCGCGCCCGGCTAGCGGGAGTTTTATATGAGCAGTTCTTC

D gene: -
J gene: TRBJ2-4
V gene: TRBV30
clone size: -
CDR3 protein: CAWSHPPGFQKNIQYF
CDR3 DNA: TGTGCCTGGAGCCATCCCCCGGGGTTCCAAAAAAACATTCAGTACTTC

D gene: -
J gene: TRBJ1-1
V gene: TRBV5-6
clone size: -
CDR3 protein: CASSPEGDTEAFF
CDR3 DNA: TGTGCCAGCAGCCCTGAGGGTGACACTGAAGCTTTCTTT

D gene: TRBD1
J gene: TRBJ1-2
V gene: TRBV28
clone size: few
CDR3 protein: CATIGGVYGYTF
CDR3 DNA: TGTGCCACCATAGGGGGCGTCTATGGCTACACCTTC

D gene: TRBD2
J gene: TRBJ2-2
V gene: TRBV9
clone size: -
CDR3 protein: CASSSSGVFPGELFF
CDR3 DNA: TGTGCCAGCAGCTCAAGCGGGGTTTTTCCCGGGGAGCTGTTTTTT

D gene: TRBD1
J gene: TRBJ1-1
V gene: TRBV5-4
clone size: -
CDR3 protein: CASSWDRNTEAFF
CDR3 DNA: TGTGCCAGCAGCTGGGACAGGAACACTGAAGCTTTCTTT

D gene: -
J gene: TRBJ1-4
V gene: TRBV4-1
clone size: -
CDR3 protein: CASSPHYRPGLTNEKLFF
CDR3 DNA: TGCGCCAGCAGTCCCCATTACCGACCCGGGTTAACTAATGAAAAACTGTTTTTT

D gene: -
J gene: TRBJ1-5
V gene: TRBV6-1
clone size: once
CDR3 protein: CASRVLSNQPQHF
CDR3 DNA: TGTGCCAGCAGGGTCCTAAGCAATCAGCCCCAGCATTTT

D gene: TRBD1
J gene: TRBJ1-4
V gene: TRBV15
clone size: once
CDR3 protein: CATSRGDRVAMGEKLFF
CDR3 DNA: TGTGCCACCAGCAGAGGCGACAGGGTGGCCATGGGCGAAAAACTGTTTTTT

D gene: -
J gene: TRBJ1-1
V gene: TRBV2
clone size: few
CDR3 protein: CASRRGNTEAFF
CDR3 DNA: TGTGCCAGCCGCCGGGGGAACACTGAAGCTTTCTTT

D gene: -
J gene: TRBJ2-4
V gene: TRBV11-3
clone size: once
CDR3 protein: CASSLSGGNIQYF
CDR3 DNA: TGTGCCAGCAGCCTTAGCGGAGGAAACATTCAGTACTTC

D gene: -
J gene: TRBJ1-2
V gene: TRBV7-9
clone size: -
CDR3 protein: CASSLEQGGYTF
CDR3 DNA: TGTGCCAGCAGCTTAGAACAGGGAGGCTACACCTTC

D gene: -
J gene: TRBJ2-3
V gene: TRBV19
clone size: -
CDR3 protein: CASSIFWSGSSDTQYF
CDR3 DNA: -

D gene: TRBD2
J gene: TRBJ2-1
V gene: TRBV7-9
clone size: -
CDR3 protein: CASSLAGGLYNEQFF
CDR3 DNA: TGTGCCAGCAGCTTAGCGGGAGGGTTATACAATGAGCAGTTCTTC